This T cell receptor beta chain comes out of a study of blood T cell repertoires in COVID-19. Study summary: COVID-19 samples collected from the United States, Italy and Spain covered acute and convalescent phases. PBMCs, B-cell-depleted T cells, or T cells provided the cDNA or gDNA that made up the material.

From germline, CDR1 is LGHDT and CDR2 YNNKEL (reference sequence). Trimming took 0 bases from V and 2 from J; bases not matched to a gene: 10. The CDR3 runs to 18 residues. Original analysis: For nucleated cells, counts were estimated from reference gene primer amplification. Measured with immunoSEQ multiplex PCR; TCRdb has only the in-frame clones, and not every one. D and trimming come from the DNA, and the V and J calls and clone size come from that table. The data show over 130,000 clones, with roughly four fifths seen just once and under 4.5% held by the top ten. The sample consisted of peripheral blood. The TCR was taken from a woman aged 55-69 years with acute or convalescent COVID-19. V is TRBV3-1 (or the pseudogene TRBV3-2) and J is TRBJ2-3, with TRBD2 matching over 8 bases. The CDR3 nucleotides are TGTGCCAGCAGCCAAGATAAGGTAAGCGGGAGTGACACAGATACGCAGTATTTT. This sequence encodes CASSQDKVSGSDTDTQYF.